One and the same sample provided the 26 T cell receptor beta chains below, sequenced in a study of beta chain features in type 1 diabetes (dated by TCRdb to 2016 to 2018). Libraries were prepared through the immunoSEQ multiplex PCR assay. The entire isolated RNA was reverse transcribed using the High Capacity cDNA Reverse Transcription Kit, and thus expressed TCRB transcripts were sequenced. The table comes from immuneACCESS by way of TCRdb, which keeps in-frame sequences with V and J called. Part of the clones is missing from these tables; in studies checked, under half for an unresolved V gene and the rest for unknown reasons. The sample has around 450,000 clones on record, more than 9.5% of them singletons. The biggest ten clones account for more than 0.045% of the sample. Sequenced sample: naive CD4+ T cells from blood. The cell subset or site tag for this specimen amounts to: true naive CD4+ T cells. These receptors were collected from a woman under 30 in good health.

The chain uses TRBV2 and TRBJ2-1; D is uncertain. V lost 7 bases to trimming and J lost 7 bases, with 5 bases between them. This CDR3 has 10 residues. Germline CDR1 is SNHLY and CDR2 is FYNNEI. CDR3 region: CASIGNEQFF. CDR3 DNA: TGTGCCAGCATCGGAAATGAGCAGTTCTTC.

A few counts support this clone. The chain employs TRBV19 and TRBJ2-1; 11 nucleotides agree with TRBD2. Germline V gene data show CDR1 as LNHDA and CDR2 as SQIVND (reference sequence). The V and J ends lost 6 bases and 6 bases, in that order; junction bases with no gene match: 4. The CDR3 extends over 14 amino acids. The CDR3 region is CASRLAGGGNEQFF. The CDR3 DNA reads as TGTGCCAGTAGGCTAGCGGGGGGTGGCAATGAGCAGTTCTTC. The entire variable domain, with the rest obtained from reference TRBV19 and TRBJ2-1, is as follows: DGGITQSPKYLFRKEGQNVTLSCEQNLNHDAMYWYRQDPGQGLRLIYYSQIVNDFQKGDIAEGYSVSREKKESFPLTVTSAQKNPTAFYLCASRLAGGGNEQFFGPGTRLTVL.

The V and J genes are TRBV15 and TRBJ1-1; 11 bases are shared with TRBD1. Germline V lookup: CDR1 LNHNV, CDR2 YYDKDF (reference sequence). The CDR3 consists of 15 residues. Trimming removed 4 bases from V and 1 base from J; junction bases left unmatched: 2. The CDR3 protein is CATSKDRGPNTEAFF. The CDR3, as DNA: TGTGCCACCAGCAAGGACAGGGGGCCGAACACTGAAGCTTTCTTT.

The chain recombines TRBV4-3 with TRBJ1-1, with 7 bases aligning to TRBD1. J gave up 4 bases and V 0 bases, and 11 bases lay outside the gene matches. The CDR3 has 17 amino acids. Germline V gives CDR1 LGHNA, CDR2 YSLEER. The CDR3 loop reads CASSQDPTRAGGTEAFF. Written as DNA, the CDR3 is TGCGCCAGCAGCCAAGATCCGACAAGGGCAGGGGGCACTGAAGCTTTCTTT.

The chain is built from TRBV28 and TRBJ1-2; D is uncertain. The CDR3 length is 14 residues. CDR1 and CDR2 from the germline V gene are MDHEN and SYDVKM. V was shortened by 3 bases and J by 9 bases, with 17 bases between the two germline ends. CDR3 sequence (DNA): TGTGCCAGCAGTTTGGGCAGGCCTTGGAGAAGCTACACCTTC. The encoded protein is CASSLGRPWRSYTF.

The CDR3 loop is CASSPVRETQYF. CDR3 in DNA: TGTGCCAGCTCACCAGTGAGAGAGACCCAGTACTTC. The chain combines TRBV18 with TRBJ2-5; D gene uncertain. Germline loops: CDR1 KGHSH, CDR2 LQKENI. V lost 2 bases, J lost 4 bases, and 5 bases lay in between. The CDR3 runs to 12 residues. Combining the CDR3 with reference TRBV18 and TRBJ2-5 gives the whole variable domain NAGVMQNPRHLVRRRGQEARLRCSPMKGHSHVYWYRQLPEEGLKFMVYLQKENIIDESGMPKERFSAEFPKEGPSILRIQQVVRGDSAAYFCASSPVRETQYFGPGTRLLVL.

The chain has TRBV19 and TRBJ2-1; TRBD2 is a possible D gene (5 bases). Per the germline V gene, CDR1 is LNHDA and CDR2 is SQIVND (reference sequence). V lost 3 bases to trimming and J lost 11 bases, with 14 bases between them. The CDR3 contains 13 residues. The CDR3 protein is CASSIKSEGKQFF. CDR3 in DNA: TGTGCCAGTAGTATTAAGTCCGAGGGAAAGCAGTTCTTC.

The chain employs TRBV30 and TRBJ1-3; D ambiguous. The CDR3 sequence is 12 residues long. Between the trimmed V and J ends, which lost 7 bases and 4 bases, there was a span of 11 bases. The germline V gene has CDR1 GTSNPN and CDR2 SVGIG (reference sequence). CDR3 in DNA: TGTGCCTCCCCCGGTTGGGGAAACACCATATATTTT. Amino acid sequence: CASPGWGNTIYF. Using reference TRBV30 and TRBJ1-3 for the parts outside the CDR3, the full variable domain is SQTIHQWPATLVQPVGSPLSLECTVEGTSNPNLYWYRQAAGRGLQLLFYSVGIGQISSEVPQNLSASRPQDRQFILSSKKLLLSDSGFYLCASPGWGNTIYFGEGSWLTVV.

This clone was picked up a small number of times. The gene calls are TRBV7-6 and TRBJ2-6, with a weak D call TRBD2 (5 bases). From germline, CDR1 is SGHVS and CDR2 FNYEAQ. Between the trimmed V and J ends, which lost 5 bases and 0 bases, there was a span of 17 bases. This CDR3 is 18 amino acids long. CDR3 amino acids: CASSPPLPRDSGANVLTF. CDR3 nucleotides: TGTGCCAGCAGCCCCCCGCTCCCTCGGGACTCTGGGGCCAACGTCCTGACTTTC.

This clone was counted only a few times. The chain combines TRBV4-1 with TRBJ1-2; D is uncertain. Germline CDR1 MGHRA, CDR2 YSYEKL. Trimming stripped 1 base from V and 8 bases from J, with 14 bases between. The CDR3 is 14 amino acids. Here the CDR3 DNA reads TGCGCCAGCAGCCAAGCTGAGACGCGTCGGGGCTACACCTTC. This sequence encodes CASSQAETRRGYTF.

As regards this clone: This CDR3 is also generated by other DNA sequences in the sample. In nucleotides, the CDR3 is TGTGCCAGCAGCCCGGGACAGGGCCCCTACAATGAGCAGTTCTTC. It is translated as CASSPGQGPYNEQFF. The rearrangement uses TRBV4-2 and TRBJ2-1, with TRBD1 matching over 9 bases. Germline assignment: CDR1 LGHNA and CDR2 YNFKEQ. The CDR3 sequence is 15 residues long. V was pared by 4 bases and J by 2 bases, with 3 bases of the junction left unmatched.

This clone was seen a handful of times. V usage is TRBV7-9 and J usage is TRBJ1-6; tentatively, D is TRBD1 (5 bases). The germline CDR1 and CDR2 sequences are SEHNR and FQNEAQ (reference sequence). Trimming shortened V by 5 bases and J by 10 bases, and 18 bases separated the two germline ends. The CDR3 consists of 15 residues. CDR3 sequence (DNA): TGTGCCAGCAGCCCCCCGCGGGGCAGCGGATCACCCCTCCACTTT. It is translated as CASSPPRGSGSPLHF. Complete variable domain (other parts from reference TRBV7-9 and TRBJ1-6): DTGVSQNPRHKITKRGQNVTFRCDPISEHNRLYWYRQTLGQGPEFLTYFQNEAQLEKSRLLSDRFSAERPKGSFSTLEIQRTEQGDSAMYLCASSPPRGSGSPLHFGNGTRLTVT.

This clone was seen a handful of times. Other DNA sequences within the sample encode an identical CDR3. V usage is TRBV5-1 and J usage is TRBJ2-6; D might be TRBD1 (6 bases). CDR3 size: 15 residues. Germline V lookup: CDR1 SGHRS, CDR2 YFSETQ. V was shortened by 4 bases and J by 1 base, with 9 bases between the two germline ends. CDR3: CASSLTGSGANVLTF. In DNA, the CDR3 is TGCGCCAGCAGCCTAACAGGGTCTGGGGCCAACGTCCTGACTTTC. The variable domain in full, with the rest retrieved from reference TRBV5-1 and TRBJ2-6, is KAGVTQTPRYLIKTRGQQVTLSCSPISGHRSVSWYQQTPGQGLQFLFEYFSETQRNKGNFPGRFSGRQFSNSRSEMNVSTLELGDSALYLCASSLTGSGANVLTFGAGSRLTVL.

This clone was detected a few times. This chain links TRBV18 with TRBJ2-1; 8 nucleotides match TRBD1. The V gene's germline CDR1 is KGHSH and CDR2 LQKENI. CDR3 length: 15 residues. Trimming at V came to 2 bases and at J to 9 bases, leaving 9 bases not matched to a gene. Here the CDR3 DNA reads TGTGCCAGCTCACCATCGACAGGGGCGGAGAGTGAGCAGTTCTTC. Translation: CASSPSTGAESEQFF.

This clone was detected a few times. The rearrangement links TRBV4-1 to TRBJ2-3, with D possibly TRBD2 on 6 matching bases. CDR1 and CDR2 from the germline V gene are MGHRA and YSYEKL. The CDR3 is made up of 17 amino acids. V was trimmed by 0 bases and J by 0 bases, leaving 13 bases between them. The CDR3 DNA reads as TGCGCCAGCAGCCAAGATGTTCTAGCGCGTAGCACAGATACGCAGTATTTT. Its protein product is CASSQDVLARSTDTQYF.

There are a few counts of this clone. V gene TRBV6-5 combines with J gene TRBJ2-1; 8 bases align to TRBD2. J gave up 4 bases and V 0 bases, and 5 bases lay outside the gene matches. Germline CDR1 MNHEY, CDR2 SVGAGI. This CDR3 has 16 residues. The CDR3 region has the DNA TGTGCCAGCAGTTACTCCCGACTAGCGCCATACAATGAGCAGTTCTTC. It specifies CASSYSRLAPYNEQFF.

This clone was seen a few times. The rearrangement uses TRBV14 and TRBJ2-3; D possibly corresponds to TRBD2 (5 bases). Germline CDR1 is SGHDN and CDR2 is FVKESK. Between the trimmed V and J ends, which lost 2 bases and 10 bases, there was a span of 7 bases. The CDR3 length is 11 residues. The chain's CDR3 is CASSQRGSQYF. CDR3 bases: TGTGCCAGCAGCCAAAGAGGGTCGCAGTATTTT.

The CDR3: CSVDGVSAPDTQYF. CDR3 coding DNA: TGCAGCGTTGATGGGGTAAGCGCCCCAGATACGCAGTATTTT. The chain has TRBV29-1 and TRBJ2-3; D gene uncertain. This CDR3 has 14 residues. V was clipped by 3 bases and J by 4 bases, with 14 bases between them. Germline loops: CDR1 SQVTM, CDR2 ANQGSEA.

This clone was observed a few times. The gene calls are TRBV4-3 and TRBJ2-2, with 8 positions matching TRBD2. The CDR3 is 17 amino acids. Trimming took 3 bases from V and 2 from J; bases not matched to a gene: 8. Germline V CDR1 and CDR2: LGHNA, YSLEER. The CDR3 here is CASSHESGSFNTGELFF. The CDR3 coding sequence is TGCGCCAGCAGCCACGAGAGCGGGAGTTTTAACACCGGGGAGCTGTTTTTT.

This clone occurred a few times. The CDR3 loop is CASSTTGPLAKNIQYF. CDR3 nucleotides: TGCGCCAGCAGTACGACAGGGCCACTAGCCAAAAACATTCAGTACTTC. This chain links TRBV5-1 with TRBJ2-4, with 7 positions matching TRBD1. The CDR3 consists of 16 residues. J gave up 0 bases and V 5 bases, and 8 bases lay outside the gene matches. Germline V gene data show CDR1 as SGHRS and CDR2 as YFSETQ.

The rearrangement joins TRBV7-9 to TRBJ2-5, with D hard to call. The CDR3 has 15 amino acids. Germline CDR1 SEHNR, CDR2 FQNEAQ (reference sequence). Trimming cost V 5 bases and J 5 bases, with 18 bases left between them. CDR3 region: CASSPVEFGGETQYF. The CDR3 DNA is TGTGCCAGCAGCCCGGTGGAGTTCGGTGGGGAGACCCAGTACTTC.

This clone was detected only a few times. The same CDR3 is also encoded by other DNA sequences in this sample. This chain uses TRBV5-1 with TRBJ2-7, with no clear D. V was pared by 0 bases and J by 2 bases, with 3 bases between. CDR3 length: 12 amino acids. In germline, CDR1 is SGHRS, CDR2 YFSETQ. For the CDR3, the DNA is TGCGCCAGCAGCTTGGGTGCCTACGAGCAGTACTTC. The encoded protein is CASSLGAYEQYF.

This clone was found a few times. V usage is TRBV7-2 and J usage is TRBJ2-3; 7 nucleotides match TRBD2. The V gene's germline CDR1 is SGHTA and CDR2 FQGNSA. Trimming removed 4 bases from V and 0 bases from J; junction bases left unmatched: 7. The CDR3 consists of 16 residues. The CDR3 region has the DNA TGTGCCAGCAGCTCGCCGACTAGCCCTAGCACAGATACGCAGTATTTT. Its protein product is CASSSPTSPSTDTQYF.

The chain couples TRBV29-1 to TRBJ2-5, with TRBD1 identical over 8 bases. CDR1 is SQVTM and CDR2 is ANQGSEA in the germline V gene. J lost 7 bases, V lost 6 bases, and 13 bases had no gene match. The CDR3 totals 14 residues. CDR3 loop: CSVAWDRLTGTQYF. CDR3 coding DNA: TGCAGCGTGGCTTGGGACAGGTTAACTGGGACCCAGTACTTC.

This clone appeared a few times. J is TRBJ2-5 and V is TRBV9; TRBD1 matches at 9 bases. The V and J ends lost 3 bases and 4 bases, in that order; junction bases with no gene match: 7. The CDR3 runs to 15 residues. CDR1 is SGDLS, CDR2 YYNGEE, per germline. Here the CDR3 reads CASSDRDRVRETQYF. CDR3 nucleotides: TGTGCCAGCAGCGACAGGGACAGGGTGAGAGAGACCCAGTACTTC. Based on the CDR3 plus reference TRBV9 and TRBJ2-5, the full variable domain is DSGVTQTPKHLITATGQRVTLRCSPRSGDLSVYWYQQSLDQGLQFLIQYYNGEERAKGNILERFSAQQFPDLHSELNLSSLELGDSALYFCASSDRDRVRETQYFGPGTRLLVL.

The chain recombines TRBV2 with TRBJ2-3, with a weak D call TRBD1 (5 bases). Germline V CDR1 and CDR2: SNHLY, FYNNEI. This CDR3 has 14 residues. V was pared by 8 bases and J by 5 bases, with 17 bases between. The CDR3 DNA follows: TGTGCCAGCGGGGCCCTTAACAGCCGAGATACGCAGTATTTT. This gives the protein CASGALNSRDTQYF. Variable domain in full (rest from reference TRBV2 and TRBJ2-3): EPEVTQTPSHQVTQMGQEVILRCVPISNHLYFYWYRQILGQKVEFLVSFYNNEISEKSEIFDDQFSVERPDGSNFTLKIRSTKLEDSAMYFCASGALNSRDTQYFGPGTRLTVL.